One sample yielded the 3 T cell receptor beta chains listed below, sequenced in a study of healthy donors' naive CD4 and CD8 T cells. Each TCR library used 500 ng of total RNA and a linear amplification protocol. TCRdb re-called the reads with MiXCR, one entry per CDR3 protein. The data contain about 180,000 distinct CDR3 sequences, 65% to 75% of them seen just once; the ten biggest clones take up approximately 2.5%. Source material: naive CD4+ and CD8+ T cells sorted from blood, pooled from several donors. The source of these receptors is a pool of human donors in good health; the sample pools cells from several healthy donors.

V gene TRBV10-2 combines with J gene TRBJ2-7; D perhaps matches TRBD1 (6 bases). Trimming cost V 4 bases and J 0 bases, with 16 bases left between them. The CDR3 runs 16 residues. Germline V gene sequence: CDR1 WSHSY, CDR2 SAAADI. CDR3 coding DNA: TGCGCCAGCAGTGTCTTCTTAGACAGGAACTCCTACGAGCAGTACTTC. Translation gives CASSVFLDRNSYEQYF.

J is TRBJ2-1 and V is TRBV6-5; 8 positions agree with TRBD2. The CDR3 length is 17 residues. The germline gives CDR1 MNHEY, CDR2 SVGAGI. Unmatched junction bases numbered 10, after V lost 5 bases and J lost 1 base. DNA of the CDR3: TGTGCCAGCAGTCGATCACTAGCGGCCCTATCCTACAATGAGCAGTTCTTC. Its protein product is CASSRSLAALSYNEQFF.

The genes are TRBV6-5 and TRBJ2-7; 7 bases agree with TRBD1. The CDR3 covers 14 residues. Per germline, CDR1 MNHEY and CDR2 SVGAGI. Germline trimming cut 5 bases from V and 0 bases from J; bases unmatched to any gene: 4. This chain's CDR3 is CASSAAGGSYEQYF. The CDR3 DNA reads TGTGCCAGCAGTGCGGCAGGGGGCTCCTACGAGCAGTACTTC.